This T cell receptor (beta chain) was documented in a study of T cell repertoires in cytomegalovirus infection. For the study at large: Public TCR beta signatures indicated both CMV infection and matching HLA type.

Regarding this clonotype: Its antigen is still unknown.

Using its own MiXCR run on the reads, TCRdb lists one record per CDR3 protein. The sample carries hundreds of thousands of distinct CDR3 sequences, 30% to 40% recorded once. Notes on the study in general: Identification of carriers of CMV plus the relevant HLA was achieved through cumulative public TCR beta family frequency. Clonotypes of TCR beta that were HLA-C-restricted and CMV-specific dominated the ex vivo response.

This clonotype originated in a human donor in good health (CMV status not recorded). Some clones in this sample may be carry-over from other donors' samples. The material sequenced was cultured PBMCs, taken from culture after CMV antigen stimulation.

This CDR3 is CASSQGPPGEGDADTQYF. The CDR3 nucleotides read TGCGCCAGCAGCCAAGGCCCTCCCGGGGAGGGGGACGCAGATACGCAGTATTTT. V is TRBV4-3 and J is TRBJ2-3; D is possibly TRBD2 (7 bases). CDR3 length equals 18 residues. Germline CDR1 LGHNA, CDR2 YSLEER. Trimming shortened V by 1 base and J by 4 bases, and 21 bases separated the two germline ends.